This entry lists 18 T cell receptor beta chains sequenced from one sample in a study of blood T cell repertoires in COVID-19. Profiled with immunoSEQ multiplex PCR; TCRdb holds only in-frame clones, not every one. The table lists roughly 250,000 clones, roughly 88% of them singletons. Sequencing was done on a sample of peripheral blood. The receptors originated from a human donor with COVID-19, enrolled during active disease. The donor label of this sample is uncertain.

As to this clone: Other DNA sequences from this sample encode an identical CDR3 as well. The chain recombines TRBV19 with TRBJ2-7, with D maybe TRBD2 (6 bases). Trimming shortened V by 4 bases and J by 4 bases, and 14 bases separated the two germline ends. Looked up from germline, CDR1 is LNHDA and CDR2 is SQIVND (reference sequence). The CDR3 totals 14 residues. CDR3 nucleotides: TGTGCCAGTAGTACCCCGGGACTTGCGTACGAGCAGTACTTC. Encoded protein: CASSTPGLAYEQYF.

This sequence joins TRBV19 and TRBJ2-2, with 11 bases matching TRBD2. CDR3 size: 16 residues. V dropped 5 bases and J dropped 2; count of bases not matched to a gene: 4. Germline V gene data show CDR1 as LNHDA and CDR2 as SQIVND (reference sequence). The CDR3 coding sequence is TGTGCCAGTAGTTGGGGGACTAGCGGAAACACCGGGGAGCTGTTTTTT. Translated, it gives CASSWGTSGNTGELFF.

This clone was counted a few times. Here the CDR3 DNA reads TGTGCCAGCAGTTTACCCGGGTTGACCCTCCACTTT. Translated, it gives CASSLPGLTLHF. J is TRBJ1-6 and V is TRBV27; D unresolved. Germline lookup yields CDR1 MNHEY and CDR2 SMNVEV (reference sequence). V was clipped by 2 bases and J by 14 bases, with 10 bases between them. This CDR3 is 12 amino acids long.

The chain is built from TRBV5-5 and TRBJ2-7; 8 positions match TRBD1. V lost 3 bases and J lost 4; bases outside the gene matches: 3. This CDR3 comprises 13 residues. CDR1 is SGHKS, CDR2 YYEKEE, per germline (reference sequence). CDR3 sequence reads: CASSSDRVYEQYF. The CDR3 nucleotides are TGTGCCAGCAGCTCGGACAGGGTGTACGAGCAGTACTTC.

The gene calls are TRBV5-1 and TRBJ2-3, with 11 bases that match TRBD2. J was trimmed by 5 bases and V by 0 bases; bases with no gene match: 8. The CDR3 has 17 residues. CDR1 and CDR2 (germline): SGHRS, YFSETQ. The CDR3 nucleotides are TGCGCCAGCAGCTTGGTCCAACTAGCGGGAGTTGTAGATACGCAGTATTTT. This codes for CASSLVQLAGVVDTQYF.

V usage is TRBV6-5 and J usage is TRBJ1-2; 7 nucleotides align to TRBD1. Germline CDR1 MNHEY, CDR2 SVGAGI. The trim removed 6 bases at V and 2 bases at J, leaving 6 bases unmatched. This CDR3 has 14 residues. The CDR3 nucleotides read TGTGCCAGCAGGCGGGACAGTGGAAACTATGGCTACACCTTC. It specifies CASRRDSGNYGYTF.

The CDR3, as DNA: TGTGCCAGCAGCCAAGAACCCGGGAGGGCCACCTACGAGCAGTACTTC. It yields the protein CASSQEPGRATYEQYF. The genes are TRBV3-1 (or the pseudogene TRBV3-2) and TRBJ2-7, with 8 bases matching TRBD2. The CDR3 length is 16 residues. Losses at the gene ends were 0 bases for V and 2 bases for J; bases not matched to a gene: 6. The germline V gene encodes CDR1 LGHDT and CDR2 YNNKEL (reference sequence).

The J gene is TRBJ1-6, the V gene TRBV15; perhaps TRBD1 as D (5 bases). Germline V gene lookup returns CDR1 LNHNV and CDR2 YYDKDF (reference sequence). This CDR3 has 17 amino acids. V lost 5 bases and J lost 8, with 22 bases in between. CDR3 nucleotide sequence: TGTGCCACCAGCCGGACTCGGGGGTCGGTTTTGGATTCACCCCTCCACTTT. Its protein is CATSRTRGSVLDSPLHF. The whole variable domain, remainder taken from reference TRBV15 and TRBJ1-6, is DAMVIQNPRYQVTQFGKPVTLSCSQTLNHNVMYWYQQKSSQAPKLLFHYYDKDFNNEADTPDNFQSRRPNTSFCFLDIRSPGLGDTAMYLCATSRTRGSVLDSPLHFGNGTRLTVT.

The chain is built from TRBV6-5 and TRBJ2-3; a weak D match, TRBD1 (6 bases). This CDR3 has 15 amino acids. The V and J ends lost 7 bases and 2 bases respectively, with 16 bases between them. Germline CDR1 is MNHEY and CDR2 is SVGAGI. CDR3 in DNA: TGTGCCAGCAATCCGGGCAGGGGAAACACAGATACGCAGTATTTT. It yields the protein CASNPGRGNTDTQYF.

This chain uses TRBV4-2 with TRBJ1-5, with 8 bases fitting TRBD1. This CDR3 has 17 residues. With 0 bases clipped from V and 7 bases from J, the junction kept 11 bases outside the gene matches. Germline loops: CDR1 LGHNA, CDR2 YNFKEQ. CDR3 amino acids: CASSQDEGRGLGQPQHF. CDR3 nucleotide sequence: TGTGCCAGCAGCCAAGATGAGGGCAGGGGGCTAGGACAGCCCCAGCATTTT.

There are a few counts of this clone. The chain links TRBV6-4 to TRBJ2-1, with 12 bases fitting TRBD2. The CDR3 totals 15 residues. V dropped 6 bases and J dropped 7; count of bases not matched to a gene: 7. Looked up from germline, CDR1 is MRHNA and CDR2 is SNTAGT. CDR3 residues: CASSRSSGRENEQFF. The CDR3 DNA follows: TGTGCCAGCAGCAGATCTAGCGGGAGGGAGAATGAGCAGTTCTTC.

The chain joins TRBV11-2 to TRBJ2-2; 9 nucleotides line up with TRBD1. V lost 5 bases and J lost 8; bases outside the gene matches: 18. This CDR3 contains 18 residues. In germline, CDR1 is SGHAT, CDR2 FQNNGV. This chain's CDR3 is CASSRDRAPTPRTGELFF. The DNA for the CDR3 is TGTGCCAGCAGCCGGGACAGGGCCCCGACACCCCGCACGGGGGAGCTGTTTTTT.

The CDR3 here is CASSDLGQREQYF. The CDR3 coding sequence is TGTGCCAGCAGTGACCTAGGACAGCGGGAGCAGTACTTC. The V and J genes are TRBV6-1 and TRBJ2-7, with D perhaps TRBD1 (6 bases). The V end was cut by 3 bases, the J end by 7 bases, with 13 bases between. The length of the CDR3 is 13 residues. Germline CDR1 is MNHNS and CDR2 is SASEGT.

This sequence joins TRBV5-6 and TRBJ1-2; D unresolved. Deletions cut 0 bases from V and 4 bases from J, with 16 bases between. Germline values: CDR1 SGHDT, CDR2 YYEEEE. CDR3 length equals 16 residues. The DNA of the CDR3 is TGTGCCAGCAGCTTGGCCGATGGCCGCTTGGCCTATGGCTACACCTTC. The encoded protein is CASSLADGRLAYGYTF.

A single count supports this clone. The V and J genes are TRBV7-9 and TRBJ1-1, with a possible D match to TRBD1 (5 bases). The CDR3 is made up of 14 amino acids. Deletions cut 3 bases from V and 1 base from J, with 9 bases between. Germline values: CDR1 SEHNR, CDR2 FQNEAQ (reference sequence). Here the CDR3 DNA reads TGTGCCAGCAGCTTCCAGCAGGGGAACACTGAAGCTTTCTTT. Translation gives CASSFQQGNTEAFF.

This clone showed up many times. V is TRBV19 and J is TRBJ1-1; D possibly corresponds to TRBD1 (6 bases). Deletions cut 8 bases from V and 1 base from J, with 20 bases between. The CDR3 is made up of 16 amino acids. Germline V gene lookup returns CDR1 LNHDA and CDR2 SQIVND (reference sequence). The CDR3 DNA reads TGTGCCAGTGGGACCGGAACAGGGCTATGGAACACTGAAGCTTTCTTT. It is translated as CASGTGTGLWNTEAFF.

The chain uses TRBV27 and TRBJ1-4, with D unclear. Germline values: CDR1 MNHEY, CDR2 SMNVEV (reference sequence). Trimming took off 4 bases at V and 0 bases at J, with 15 bases between the two ends. The CDR3 contains 17 residues. CDR3 bases: TGTGCCAGCAGTTCCCTTCCGGAGGCAACAACTAATGAAAAACTGTTTTTT. Translation: CASSSLPEATTNEKLFF.

This chain connects TRBV6-6 to TRBJ2-3; weak D call: TRBD2 (6 bases). The CDR3 sequence is 16 residues long. V was clipped by 2 bases and J by 6 bases, with 18 bases between them. Germline-derived CDR1 and CDR2 are MNHNY and SVGAGI (reference sequence). CDR3 residues: CASSYGTSKLGDTQYF. The CDR3 nucleotides are TGTGCCAGCAGTTACGGCACTAGCAAACTGGGGGATACGCAGTATTTT.